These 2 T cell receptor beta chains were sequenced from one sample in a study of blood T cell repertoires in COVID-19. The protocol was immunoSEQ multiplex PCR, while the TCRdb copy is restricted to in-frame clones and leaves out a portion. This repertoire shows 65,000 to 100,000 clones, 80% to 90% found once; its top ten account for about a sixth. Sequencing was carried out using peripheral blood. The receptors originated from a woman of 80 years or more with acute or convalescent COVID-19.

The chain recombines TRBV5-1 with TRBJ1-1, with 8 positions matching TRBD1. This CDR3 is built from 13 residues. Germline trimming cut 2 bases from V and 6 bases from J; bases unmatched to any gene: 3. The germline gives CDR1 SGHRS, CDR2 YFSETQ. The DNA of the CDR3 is TGCGCCAGCAGCTTTGAGGACAGGGCTGAAGCTTTCTTT. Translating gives CASSFEDRAEAFF.

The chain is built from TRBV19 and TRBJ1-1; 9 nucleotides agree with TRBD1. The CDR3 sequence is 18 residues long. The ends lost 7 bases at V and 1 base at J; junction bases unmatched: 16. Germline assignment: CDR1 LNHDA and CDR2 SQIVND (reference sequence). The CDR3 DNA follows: TGTGCCAGTATCACCGTCGGGGGGACAGGGTCCACGAACACTGAAGCTTTCTTT. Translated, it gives CASITVGGTGSTNTEAFF.